A selection of T cell receptor beta chains follows, all from one sample in a study of T cell repertoires in cytomegalovirus infection. MiXCR, applied by TCRdb to the reads, yields one record per CDR3 protein. The sample lists 290,000 or so distinct CDR3 sequences, about 8.8% occurring once. The sequencing sample was made of PBMCs. These receptors all stem from a human donor in good health (CMV status not recorded). Some clones in this sample may be carry-over from other donors' samples. Both conserved end residues are part of each CDR3. Fields, in order: D gene, V gene, clone size, J gene, CDR3 protein, CDR3 DNA. A D gene is named only where the DNA matches it firmly. The size of a clone is reported for some rows only, either as once, few or many, or as a class for expanded clones.

d_gene: -
v_gene: TRBV29-1
abundance: -
j_gene: TRBJ2-1
CDR3aa: CSVEGHLSSYNEQFF
CDR3nt: TGCAGCGTTGAAGGACACCTGAGCTCCTACAATGAGCAGTTCTTC

d_gene: -
v_gene: TRBV29-1
abundance: -
j_gene: TRBJ1-2
CDR3aa: CSVEDSTRGWGYTF
CDR3nt: TGCAGCGTTGAAGACTCCACTAGGGGCTGGGGCTACACCTTC

d_gene: -
v_gene: TRBV6-5
abundance: many
j_gene: TRBJ1-1
CDR3aa: CASSNGGTESYTEAFF
CDR3nt: TGTGCCAGCAGCAACGGGGGAACAGAGAGTTACACTGAAGCTTTCTTT

d_gene: -
v_gene: TRBV7-8
abundance: many
j_gene: TRBJ2-3
CDR3aa: CASWDTQYF
CDR3nt: TGTGCCAGCTGGGATACGCAGTATTTT

d_gene: -
v_gene: TRBV5-1
abundance: -
j_gene: TRBJ2-5
CDR3aa: CASSIPGAHETQYF
CDR3nt: TGCGCCAGCAGCATTCCCGGGGCACATGAGACCCAGTACTTC

d_gene: -
v_gene: TRBV3-1
abundance: few
j_gene: TRBJ1-1
CDR3aa: CASSPPSGEAFF
CDR3nt: TGTGCCAGCAGCCCCCCTTCAGGGGAAGCTTTCTTT

d_gene: TRBD1
v_gene: TRBV29-1
abundance: many
j_gene: TRBJ1-1
CDR3aa: CSARQGMNTEAFF
CDR3nt: TGCAGCGCGAGACAGGGGATGAACACTGAAGCTTTCTTT

d_gene: -
v_gene: TRBV28
abundance: many
j_gene: TRBJ2-5
CDR3aa: CASSPLGLRAQYF
CDR3nt: TGTGCCAGCAGTCCGCTCGGTCTAAGGGCCCAGTACTTC

d_gene: TRBD1
v_gene: TRBV20-1
abundance: many
j_gene: TRBJ2-1
CDR3aa: CSARGQGGGPSYNEQFF
CDR3nt: TGCAGTGCTAGGGGACAGGGGGGAGGGCCCTCCTACAATGAGCAGTTCTTC

d_gene: -
v_gene: TRBV20-1
abundance: few
j_gene: TRBJ1-5
CDR3aa: CSARDPSSGASQPQHF
CDR3nt: TGCAGTGCTAGAGATCCGTCCTCAGGGGCAAGTCAGCCCCAGCATTTT

d_gene: -
v_gene: TRBV28
abundance: few
j_gene: TRBJ1-2
CDR3aa: CASSYKGNGYTF
CDR3nt: TGTGCCAGCAGTTACAAGGGCAATGGCTACACCTTC

d_gene: -
v_gene: TRBV29-1
abundance: -
j_gene: TRBJ1-2
CDR3aa: CSALDGDGYTF
CDR3nt: TGCAGCGCCCTTGACGGAGATGGCTACACCTTC

d_gene: -
v_gene: TRBV28
abundance: many
j_gene: TRBJ1-4
CDR3aa: CAGLTPTNEKLFF
CDR3nt: TGTGCCGGCCTCACACCAACTAATGAAAAACTGTTTTTT

d_gene: -
v_gene: TRBV20-1
abundance: -
j_gene: TRBJ2-7
CDR3aa: CSASKPDSYEQYF
CDR3nt: TGCAGTGCGAGCAAGCCTGATTCCTACGAGCAGTACTTC

d_gene: TRBD1
v_gene: TRBV7-2
abundance: many
j_gene: TRBJ2-5
CDR3aa: CATLLQGQPQETQYF
CDR3nt: TGTGCCACCCTACTCCAGGGACAGCCTCAAGAGACCCAGTACTTC

d_gene: TRBD1
v_gene: TRBV5-5
abundance: many
j_gene: TRBJ1-6
CDR3aa: CASSWTGDSPLHF
CDR3nt: TGTGCCAGCAGCTGGACAGGGGATTCACCCCTCCACTTT

d_gene: -
v_gene: TRBV6-5
abundance: many
j_gene: TRBJ2-1
CDR3aa: CASSWGSEQFF
CDR3nt: TGTGCCAGCAGTTGGGGGAGTGAGCAGTTCTTC

d_gene: -
v_gene: TRBV7-9
abundance: -
j_gene: TRBJ1-1
CDR3aa: CASSSIEGTEAFF
CDR3nt: TGTGCCAGCAGCTCGATTGAAGGCACTGAAGCTTTCTTT

d_gene: TRBD1
v_gene: TRBV12-5
abundance: many
j_gene: TRBJ2-1
CDR3aa: CASRDRGNNEQFF
CDR3nt: TGTGCTAGTCGGGACAGGGGGAACAATGAGCAGTTCTTC

d_gene: TRBD2
v_gene: TRBV7-3
abundance: many
j_gene: TRBJ2-1
CDR3aa: CASSVSGGSMDQFF
CDR3nt: TGTGCCAGCAGCGTCAGCGGGGGTAGCATGGATCAGTTCTTC

d_gene: -
v_gene: TRBV6-1
abundance: many
j_gene: TRBJ2-4
CDR3aa: CASRADSIAKNIQYF
CDR3nt: TGTGCCAGCAGAGCGGACAGTATAGCCAAAAACATTCAGTACTTC

d_gene: TRBD1
v_gene: TRBV29-1
abundance: many
j_gene: TRBJ2-2
CDR3aa: CSGRDREAGELFF
CDR3nt: TGCAGCGGCCGGGACAGGGAAGCGGGGGAGCTGTTTTTT

d_gene: -
v_gene: TRBV28
abundance: many
j_gene: TRBJ1-4
CDR3aa: CASMWGGNEKLFF
CDR3nt: TGTGCCAGCATGTGGGGGGGGAATGAAAAACTGTTTTTT

d_gene: -
v_gene: TRBV6-5
abundance: many
j_gene: TRBJ1-1
CDR3aa: CASSYSIGDTEAFF
CDR3nt: TGTGCCAGCAGTTACTCGATAGGGGACACTGAAGCTTTCTTT

d_gene: -
v_gene: TRBV9
abundance: few
j_gene: TRBJ2-2
CDR3aa: CASSVGGNTGELFF
CDR3nt: TGTGCCAGCAGCGTGGGGGGGAACACCGGGGAGCTGTTTTTT

d_gene: -
v_gene: TRBV28
abundance: many
j_gene: TRBJ1-3
CDR3aa: CASSLGGAGNTIYF
CDR3nt: TGTGCCAGCAGTTTGGGGGGCGCCGGAAACACCATATATTTT

d_gene: -
v_gene: TRBV24-1
abundance: -
j_gene: TRBJ2-1
CDR3aa: CATPPGPWDRGAREQFF
CDR3nt: TGTGCCACCCCACCGGGCCCCTGGGACCGGGGGGCCCGGGAGCAGTTCTTC

d_gene: TRBD1
v_gene: TRBV20-1
abundance: -
j_gene: TRBJ1-1
CDR3aa: CSAKTGTGGTEAFF
CDR3nt: TGCAGTGCTAAAACCGGGACAGGGGGCACTGAAGCTTTCTTT

d_gene: -
v_gene: TRBV6-5
abundance: many
j_gene: TRBJ2-7
CDR3aa: CASSYGGRQYF
CDR3nt: TGTGCCAGCAGTTACGGTGGAAGGCAGTACTTC

d_gene: -
v_gene: TRBV28
abundance: many
j_gene: TRBJ1-1
CDR3aa: CASSFSLRGTEAFF
CDR3nt: TGTGCCAGCAGCTTTTCTCTCAGGGGCACTGAAGCTTTCTTT

d_gene: -
v_gene: TRBV5-6
abundance: many
j_gene: TRBJ2-1
CDR3aa: CASSLVLGEQFF
CDR3nt: TGTGCCAGCAGCTTGGTGTTGGGGGAGCAGTTCTTC

d_gene: TRBD1
v_gene: TRBV14
abundance: -
j_gene: TRBJ1-2
CDR3aa: CASSSPGTAYGYTF
CDR3nt: TGTGCCAGTAGCTCCCCGGGGACAGCGTATGGCTACACCTTC

d_gene: TRBD2
v_gene: TRBV6-1
abundance: many
j_gene: TRBJ2-2
CDR3aa: CASSWRGGTGELFF
CDR3nt: TGTGCCAGCAGTTGGCGGGGGGGAACCGGGGAGCTGTTTTTT

d_gene: -
v_gene: TRBV12-3/TRBV12-4
abundance: many
j_gene: TRBJ2-3
CDR3aa: CASTLQSRQYF
CDR3nt: TGTGCCAGCACCCTACAATCGCGCCAGTATTTT

d_gene: -
v_gene: TRBV29-1
abundance: -
j_gene: TRBJ2-7
CDR3aa: CSALIGEQYF
CDR3nt: TGCAGCGCACTTATTGGCGAGCAGTACTTC

d_gene: TRBD2
v_gene: TRBV29-1
abundance: -
j_gene: TRBJ2-3
CDR3aa: CSALSGGALADTQYF
CDR3nt: TGCAGCGCCTTAAGCGGGGGGGCCTTGGCAGATACGCAGTATTTT

d_gene: -
v_gene: TRBV6-2/TRBV6-3
abundance: many
j_gene: TRBJ1-2
CDR3aa: CASSYVRGTGYTF
CDR3nt: TGTGCCAGCAGTTACGTCAGGGGTACCGGCTACACCTTC

d_gene: -
v_gene: TRBV7-9
abundance: many
j_gene: TRBJ2-1
CDR3aa: CASSEGNEQFF
CDR3nt: TGTGCCAGCAGCGAGGGGAATGAGCAGTTCTTC

d_gene: TRBD2
v_gene: TRBV25-1
abundance: many
j_gene: TRBJ2-1
CDR3aa: CASRSSGGNEQFF
CDR3nt: TGTGCCAGCAGATCTTCGGGGGGGAATGAGCAGTTCTTC

d_gene: TRBD1
v_gene: TRBV27
abundance: many
j_gene: TRBJ2-4
CDR3aa: CASSPRAGGFLSKNIQYF
CDR3nt: TGTGCCAGCAGTCCCCGGGCAGGGGGCTTCCTATCCAAAAACATTCAGTACTTC

d_gene: -
v_gene: TRBV7-6
abundance: many
j_gene: TRBJ2-5
CDR3aa: CASTPGLGYETQYF
CDR3nt: TGTGCCAGCACCCCCGGTCTGGGTTATGAGACCCAGTACTTC

d_gene: -
v_gene: TRBV6-5
abundance: many
j_gene: TRBJ1-1
CDR3aa: CASRRQAEAFF
CDR3nt: TGTGCCAGCAGGCGACAGGCTGAAGCTTTCTTT

d_gene: -
v_gene: TRBV20-1
abundance: many
j_gene: TRBJ2-3
CDR3aa: CSAPPEGGRFRTDTQYF
CDR3nt: TGCAGTGCCCCACCAGAAGGGGGGCGATTTCGCACAGATACGCAGTATTTT

d_gene: -
v_gene: TRBV20-1
abundance: few
j_gene: TRBJ1-2
CDR3aa: CSARVTRYGYTF
CDR3nt: TGCAGTGCTAGAGTAACACGATATGGCTACACCTTC

d_gene: TRBD2
v_gene: TRBV20-1
abundance: many
j_gene: TRBJ2-3
CDR3aa: CSAPELAGYTDTQYF
CDR3nt: TGCAGTGCTCCTGAACTAGCGGGGTACACAGATACGCAGTATTTT

d_gene: TRBD2
v_gene: TRBV5-1
abundance: few
j_gene: TRBJ2-7
CDR3aa: CASSLGSGARGDEQYF
CDR3nt: TGCGCCAGCAGCTTGGGAAGCGGGGCGAGAGGCGACGAGCAGTACTTC

d_gene: TRBD2
v_gene: TRBV29-1
abundance: many
j_gene: TRBJ2-2
CDR3aa: CSVTRSGGAGTGELFF
CDR3nt: TGCAGCGTGACCCGTAGCGGGGGGGCTGGGACCGGGGAGCTGTTTTTT

d_gene: -
v_gene: TRBV7-9
abundance: many
j_gene: TRBJ2-1
CDR3aa: CASSLWSSDEQFF
CDR3nt: TGTGCCAGCAGCTTGTGGTCTAGCGATGAGCAGTTCTTC

d_gene: TRBD2
v_gene: TRBV27
abundance: many
j_gene: TRBJ2-3
CDR3aa: CASIGGGGTDTQYF
CDR3nt: TGTGCCAGCATTGGGGGAGGGGGCACAGATACGCAGTATTTT

d_gene: TRBD1
v_gene: TRBV9
abundance: few
j_gene: TRBJ2-7
CDR3aa: CASSETGGALIEQYF
CDR3nt: TGTGCCAGCAGCGAGACAGGGGGCGCTTTAATCGAGCAGTACTTC

d_gene: TRBD2
v_gene: TRBV6-2/TRBV6-3
abundance: -
j_gene: TRBJ2-1
CDR3aa: CASSYLAGGPSSYNEQFF
CDR3nt: TGTGCCAGCAGTTACCTAGCGGGGGGGCCGAGCTCCTACAATGAGCAGTTCTTC

d_gene: TRBD1
v_gene: TRBV12-3/TRBV12-4
abundance: many
j_gene: TRBJ2-2
CDR3aa: CASSFGWGQGVAGELFF
CDR3nt: TGTGCCAGCAGTTTTGGGTGGGGACAGGGGGTGGCCGGGGAGCTGTTTTTT

d_gene: -
v_gene: TRBV20-1
abundance: -
j_gene: TRBJ1-2
CDR3aa: CSARDSTLYGYTF
CDR3nt: TGCAGTGCTAGAGATTCAACTTTATATGGCTACACCTTC